The 16 T cell receptor beta chains given below trace back to one sample, sequenced in a study of T cell repertoires in cytomegalovirus infection (dated by TCRdb to the late 2010s). Sequencing relied on an Illumina HiSeq 1500. Through fastp at Q25 and MiXCR, TCRdb rebuilt clones from the public reads, retaining in-frame beta chains. All rows with the same CDR3 protein become a single entry with the most common DNA and genes. Here the sample has hundreds of thousands of distinct CDR3 sequences; 20% to 25% occur a single time. The ten largest clones represent less than 9.5% of the sample. The sequenced material came from CD8+ T cells from PBMCs. The receptors derive from a human donor in good health (CMV status not recorded). Some clones in this sample may be carry-over from other donors' samples.

The V call is TRBV11-2, the J call TRBJ2-7; 7 bases are a match to TRBD2. CDR1 and CDR2 (germline): SGHAT, FQNNGV. This CDR3 has 15 amino acids. Trimming took 1 base from V and 3 from J; bases not matched to a gene: 6. CDR3 in amino acids: CASSLGGGRGYEQYV. The CDR3 DNA is TGTGCCAGCAGCTTAGGGGGAGGGAGAGGCTACGAGCAGTACGTC.

This clonotype turned up a few times. The rearrangement links TRBV5-5 to TRBJ2-7; D remains unclear. Germline V gene lookup returns CDR1 SGHKS and CDR2 YYEKEE (reference sequence). The CDR3 loop spans 12 amino acids. V shed 2 bases and J shed 5 bases, with 8 bases lying between them. The CDR3 region is CASSFRLDEQYF. In nucleotides, the CDR3 is TGTGCCAGCAGCTTTCGGCTGGACGAGCAGTACTTC.

The J gene is TRBJ1-5, the V gene TRBV7-9; D ambiguous. Germline V gives CDR1 SEHNR, CDR2 FQNEAQ (reference sequence). This CDR3 has 14 amino acids. Trimming pared 5 bases from V and 1 base from J, leaving 9 bases between. CDR3 coding DNA: TGTGCCAGCAGCCGGGGTCGAAGCAATCAGCCCCAGCATTTT. It is translated as CASSRGRSNQPQHF.

This clonotype was found a few times. The chain uses TRBV28 and TRBJ2-2; 16 bases are shared with TRBD2. There are 17 residues in the CDR3. J gave up 5 bases and V 6 bases, and 6 bases lay outside the gene matches. Germline-derived CDR1 and CDR2 are MDHEN and SYDVKM. CDR3 sequence: CASRGLAGGRRTGELFF. The CDR3 region has the DNA TGTGCCAGCAGGGGACTAGCGGGGGGGCGAAGGACCGGGGAGCTGTTTTTT.

The chain couples TRBV7-2 to TRBJ2-1; possibly TRBD2 for D (7 bases). CDR3 length equals 15 residues. Germline V gives CDR1 SGHTA, CDR2 FQGNSA. Trimming took 3 bases from V and 4 from J, leaving 13 bases between them. The DNA for the CDR3 is TGTGCCAGCAGCTTCGGGGGGCGTCCTTACAATGAGCAGTTCTTC. It codes for CASSFGGRPYNEQFF.

The CDR3 reads CASSHTQGGEQYF. Written as DNA, the CDR3 is TGTGCCAGCAGTCATACACAGGGTGGCGAGCAGTACTTC. The chain carries TRBV12-3 or TRBV12-4 and TRBJ2-7; D perhaps matches TRBD1 (6 bases). The germline V and J ends were trimmed by 5 bases and 6 bases, with 14 bases remaining between them. The length of the CDR3 is 13 residues.

This clonotype was recorded a few times. The V and J genes are TRBV7-6 and TRBJ1-2, with 10 bases that match TRBD1. The CDR3 consists of 15 residues. CDR1 and CDR2 from the germline V gene are SGHVS and FNYEAQ. The ends lost 5 bases at V and 4 bases at J; junction bases unmatched: 7. Here the CDR3 DNA reads TGTGCCAGCAGCAGCCGGGACAGGGGAACCTATGGCTACACCTTC. Encoded protein: CASSSRDRGTYGYTF.

This clonotype occurred a few times. V and J are TRBV20-1 and TRBJ2-2; the D gene is possibly TRBD2 (6 bases). Germline V gene sequence: CDR1 DFQATT, CDR2 SNEGSKA (reference sequence). Trimming took off 0 bases at V and 0 bases at J, with 17 bases between the two ends. The CDR3 contains 18 residues. The CDR3 reads CSARDVGSGKPNTGELFF. The CDR3 region has the DNA TGCAGTGCTAGAGATGTCGGTAGCGGAAAACCGAACACCGGGGAGCTGTTTTTT.

The genes are TRBV27 and TRBJ2-5; perhaps TRBD1 as D (6 bases). The germline V gene encodes CDR1 MNHEY and CDR2 SMNVEV (reference sequence). There are 14 residues in the CDR3. Trimming left V 0 bases short and J 4 bases short, with 9 bases between. CDR3: CASSLSTGSETQYF. The CDR3 DNA follows: TGTGCCAGCAGTTTATCGACAGGTTCAGAGACCCAGTACTTC.

The chain couples TRBV7-9 to TRBJ1-5; D is possibly TRBD1 (5 bases). CDR1 and CDR2 from the germline V gene are SEHNR and FQNEAQ (reference sequence). The ends were cut back, 3 bases at V and 5 bases at J, with 14 bases in the middle. The CDR3 contains 15 residues. The chain's CDR3 is CASSFGTAGDQPQHF. The CDR3 bases are TGTGCCAGCAGCTTCGGGACCGCCGGGGATCAGCCCCAGCATTTT. Full variable domain (outside the CDR3, taken from reference TRBV7-9 and TRBJ1-5): DTGVSQNPRHKITKRGQNVTFRCDPISEHNRLYWYRQTLGQGPEFLTYFQNEAQLEKSRLLSDRFSAERPKGSFSTLEIQRTEQGDSAMYLCASSFGTAGDQPQHFGDGTRLSIL.

This clonotype appeared many times. This chain uses TRBV6-2 or TRBV6-3 with TRBJ2-7; either TRBD1 or TRBD2 may supply D (5 bases each). Trimming shortened V by 0 bases and J by 5 bases, and 11 bases separated the two germline ends. Germline V gene data show CDR1 as MNHEY and CDR2 as SVGEGT. This CDR3 has 14 residues. In nucleotides, the CDR3 is TGTGCCAGCAGTTACTCTTTGGGACGCCACGAGCAGTACGTC. This encodes CASSYSLGRHEQYV.

Concerning this clonotype itself: This may be a read error, as it is one base from a much larger clone. This chain links TRBV7-9 with TRBJ2-5; TRBD1 aligns across 7 bases. CDR3 length equals 14 residues. Germline CDR1 and CDR2: SEHNR and FQNEAQ (reference sequence). CDR3 nucleotides: TGTGCCGGCAGCCCGGACAGGACCCAAGAGACCCAGTACTTC. Protein product: CAGSPDRTQETQYF.

This clonotype was counted between two and nine times. The V call is TRBV20-1, the J call TRBJ2-7; 9 positions match TRBD1. Germline loops: CDR1 DFQATT, CDR2 SNEGSKA (reference sequence). This CDR3 is built from 14 residues. V shed 0 bases, J shed 5 bases, and the junction held 5 bases outside the gene matches. The CDR3 spells CSARERDRAHEQYF. In DNA form, the CDR3 reads TGCAGTGCTAGAGAACGGGACAGGGCCCACGAGCAGTACTTC.

This clonotype was seen repeatedly, ten times or more. The rearrangement joins TRBV7-2 to TRBJ2-2; 8 nucleotides align to TRBD1. The CDR3 extends over 17 amino acids. The V gene's germline CDR1 is SGHTA and CDR2 FQGNSA. Trimming removed 3 bases from V and 0 bases from J; junction bases left unmatched: 6. The CDR3 is CASSLPGQGPNTGELFF. The CDR3 DNA reads as TGTGCCAGCAGCTTGCCCGGACAGGGTCCGAACACCGGGGAGCTGTTTTTT.

This clonotype has at least ten counts. The V gene is TRBV4-2, the J gene TRBJ2-3; D is uncertain. V lost 0 bases, J lost 2 bases, and 12 bases lay in between. Germline V gene data show CDR1 as LGHNA and CDR2 as YNFKEQ. This CDR3 comprises 16 residues. The DNA for the CDR3 is TGTGCCAGCAGCCAAGATCTAGTCTACTACACAGATACGCAGTATTTT. Translating it yields CASSQDLVYYTDTQYF.

V usage is TRBV6-6 and J usage is TRBJ2-2; 9 bases map to TRBD1. V lost 5 bases to trimming and J lost 6 bases; unmatched junction nucleotides: 7. The CDR3 loop spans 15 amino acids. Germline CDR1 MNHNY, CDR2 SVGAGI (reference sequence). The CDR3: CASSAGTGSPGELFF. CDR3 bases: TGTGCCAGCAGTGCCGGGACAGGGAGTCCCGGGGAGCTGTTTTTT.